The next 15 T cell receptor beta chains were all read from a single sample in a study of blood T cells in healthy people across ages. Combining a sample-barcoded 5' primer with a J-beta primer mix, a second PCR ran for roughly 7 to 11 cycles. MiXCR, run by TCRdb on the 5' RACE reads, gives a single entry per CDR3 protein. The sample has roughly 1,000,000 distinct CDR3 sequences, about 25% seen once; the top ten hold less than 0.75%. This sample was also put to use in a study of T cells of mothers and their children.

The sequencing input was blood. The receptors were sampled from a girl aged 2 to 10 in good health.

This clonotype was seen more than once but under ten times. In nucleotides, the CDR3 is TGCGCCAGCAGCCAAGAAAGGTCACAGGGGGTCTACGAGCAGTACTTC. Protein sequence: CASSQERSQGVYEQYF. The J gene is TRBJ2-7, the V gene TRBV4-3; TRBD1 matches at 8 bases. Germline lookup yields CDR1 LGHNA and CDR2 YSLEER. The CDR3 extends over 16 amino acids. The ends lost 0 bases at V and 3 bases at J; junction bases unmatched: 7.

The chain employs TRBV10-3 and TRBJ2-5, with 13 bases fitting TRBD2. The DNA matches TRBJ2-1 better at its end, which makes the J call doubtful. Germline lookup yields CDR1 ENHRY and CDR2 SYGVKD. The CDR3 contains 16 residues. CDR3 sequence reads: CAISEPTSGGPGEQFF. The CDR3 nucleotides read TGTGCCATCAGTGAACCGACTAGCGGGGGGCCGGGGGAGCAGTTCTTC.

This clonotype was recorded a few times. CDR3 DNA sequence: TGTGCCAGCAGCCTCCGGACAGGGGCTGAGACCCAGTACTTC. Encoded protein: CASSLRTGAETQYF. The V gene is TRBV7-2, the J gene TRBJ2-5; 9 bases are shared with TRBD1. This CDR3 region has 14 residues. The J segment lost 5 bases and the V segment lost 5 bases, leaving 6 bases of the junction unmatched. The germline CDR1 and CDR2 sequences are SGHTA and FQGNSA.

This clonotype was found many times. The chain has TRBV28 and TRBJ2-1; 11 positions agree with TRBD2. V lost 3 bases to trimming and J lost 8 bases; unmatched junction nucleotides: 3. The CDR3 loop spans 14 amino acids. Germline values: CDR1 MDHEN, CDR2 SYDVKM. The CDR3 protein is CASSFTSGSYEQFF. The CDR3 nucleotides read TGTGCCAGCAGTTTTACTAGCGGGAGTTATGAGCAGTTCTTC.

A few counts support this clonotype. The junction does not match germline at one end; this may be a read error. The chain links TRBV6-5 to TRBJ2-3; D tentatively reads TRBD1 or TRBD2 (5 bases each). The germline gives CDR1 MNHEY, CDR2 SVGAGI. The CDR3 has 16 residues. CDR3 loop: CASSYVTAPSTDTQYF. In DNA form, the CDR3 reads TGCGCTAGCAGTTATGTGACAGCCCCTAGCACAGATACGCAGTATTTT.

This chain links TRBV20-1 with TRBJ1-1; D may be TRBD1 (5 bases). V was trimmed by 4 bases and J by 2 bases, leaving 11 bases between them. The germline gives CDR1 DFQATT, CDR2 SNEGSKA (reference sequence). The CDR3 is 13 residues long. The CDR3 region has the DNA TGCAGTGCTAAGGGAGGGGAAAACACTGAAGCTTTCTTT. Amino acid sequence: CSAKGGENTEAFF.

Regarding this clonotype: The limits of the CDR3 on the DNA are not certain, so only TCRdb's listed CDR3 is given. The rearrangement joins TRBV12-1 to TRBJ2-1. TRBV12-1 is a pseudogene locus. The CDR3 numbers 16 amino acids, ends counted. CDR3: CASSFGLGSAYNEQFF.

The rearrangement links TRBV20-1 to TRBJ1-5, with D possibly TRBD1 on 5 matching bases. The CDR3 sequence is 15 residues long. Between the trimmed V and J ends, which lost 0 bases and 7 bases, there was a span of 16 bases. In germline, CDR1 is DFQATT, CDR2 SNEGSKA (reference sequence). DNA for the CDR3: TGCAGTGCTAGAGAAGGCGGCAGGGATTGGCAGCCCCAGCATTTT. Protein sequence: CSAREGGRDWQPQHF.

In nucleotides, the CDR3 is TGTGCCAGCAACCAGGGAAATGGCTACACCTTC. It translates to CASNQGNGYTF. The chain is built from TRBV12-3 or TRBV12-4 and TRBJ1-2; tentative D call: TRBD1 (5 bases). Trimming stripped 7 bases from V and 6 bases from J, with 9 bases between. The CDR3 is 11 amino acids.

This clonotype has only a few counts. The chain couples TRBV7-9 to TRBJ2-7; D not resolved. The DNA end is more similar to TRBJ2-1, so the J call may be wrong. Germline V gene sequence: CDR1 SEHNR, CDR2 FQNEAQ (reference sequence). This CDR3 is 9 amino acids long. This CDR3 is CANKREQFF. Here the CDR3 DNA reads TGTGCCAACAAGCGTGAGCAGTTCTTC.

This clonotype showed up just a few times. This sequence joins TRBV4-1 and TRBJ1-1; D is ambiguous. Germline V gives CDR1 MGHRA, CDR2 YSYEKL. V lost 1 base, J lost 4 bases, and 13 bases lay in between. CDR3 size: 15 residues. CDR3 residues: CASSQVGLEGTEAFF. The CDR3 DNA sequence: TGCGCCAGCAGCCAAGTTGGGCTGGAGGGCACTGAAGCTTTCTTT.

The J gene is TRBJ2-1, the V gene TRBV15; D ambiguous. The length of the CDR3 is 14 residues. Trimming stripped 3 bases from V and 4 bases from J, with 10 bases between. Germline V gene lookup returns CDR1 LNHNV and CDR2 YYDKDF (reference sequence). The CDR3 DNA reads TGTGCCACCAGCAGTGCAACGGCGTACAATGAGCAGTTCTTC. It yields the protein CATSSATAYNEQFF.

In this sample, this clonotype turned up a few times. The gene calls are TRBV27 and TRBJ2-6, with D possibly being TRBD1 (6 bases). The germline V gene has CDR1 MNHEY and CDR2 SMNVEV (reference sequence). There are 17 residues in the CDR3. Trimming took off 3 bases at V and 0 bases at J, with 12 bases between the two ends. In nucleotides, the CDR3 is TGTGCCAGCAGTTTTTGGGGGCGAAGCTCTGGGGCCAACGTCCTGACTTTC. It encodes CASSFWGRSSGANVLTF. The full variable domain, its missing parts supplied by reference TRBV27 and TRBJ2-6, is EAQVTQNPRYLITVTGKKLTVTCSQNMNHEYMSWYRQDPGLGLRQIYYSMNVEVTDKGDVPEGYKVSRKEKRNFPLILESPSPNQTSLYFCASSFWGRSSGANVLTFGAGSRLTVL.

This clonotype was seen only a few times. The V call is TRBV5-1, the J call TRBJ2-7; D might be TRBD1 (6 bases). Trimming pared 2 bases from V and 2 bases from J, leaving 11 bases between. The V gene's germline CDR1 is SGHRS and CDR2 YFSETQ. The CDR3 contains 14 residues. CDR3 residues: CASSFVSGAYEQYF. DNA of the CDR3: TGCGCCAGCAGCTTTGTTTCAGGGGCCTACGAGCAGTACTTC. Full variable domain (rest looked up from reference TRBV5-1 and TRBJ2-7): KAGVTQTPRYLIKTRGQQVTLSCSPISGHRSVSWYQQTPGQGLQFLFEYFSETQRNKGNFPGRFSGRQFSNSRSEMNVSTLELGDSALYLCASSFVSGAYEQYFGPGTRLTVT.

This clonotype was counted between two and nine times. The chain couples TRBV2 to TRBJ1-5; D is possibly TRBD1 (5 bases). This CDR3 region has 17 residues. In germline, CDR1 is SNHLY, CDR2 FYNNEI. V was cut by 8 bases and J by 6 bases, with 26 bases left in between. CDR3 sequence: CASGFRTPREAGQPQHF. The CDR3 region has the DNA TGTGCCAGCGGGTTCAGGACACCGCGGGAGGCGGGTCAGCCCCAGCATTTT.